Below, 23 T cell receptor beta chains from the same sample are listed, as sequenced in a study of blood T cell repertoires in COVID-19. Data came from immunoSEQ multiplex PCR; TCRdb stores just in-frame clones and leaves some out. This table holds about 240,000 clones, about 90% found once. Material for sequencing was PBMCs or T cells enriched from blood (not recorded which). Every receptor here comes from a woman aged 40-49 years with acute COVID-19.

V gene TRBV19 combines with J gene TRBJ2-1; 9 nucleotides agree with TRBD2. This CDR3 has 15 amino acids. Unmatched junction bases numbered 4, after V lost 3 bases and J lost 4 bases. The germline V gene encodes CDR1 LNHDA and CDR2 SQIVND (reference sequence). CDR3 coding DNA: TGTGCCAGTAGTATGGGGACTAGCTCATACAATGAGCAGTTCTTC. This gives the protein CASSMGTSSYNEQFF.

The chain carries TRBV7-9 and TRBJ1-2, with 7 bases fitting TRBD1. The CDR3 has 13 amino acids. With V trimmed by 5 bases and J by 3 bases, 3 bases remained unmatched. CDR1 and CDR2 (germline): SEHNR, FQNEAQ (reference sequence). CDR3 DNA: TGTGCCAGCAGCCCCGGACAGGACTATGGCTACACCTTC. It specifies CASSPGQDYGYTF.

DNA of the CDR3: TGTGCCAGCAGCGAGGGACTTTCAAACACAGATACGCAGTATTTT. Protein: CASSEGLSNTDTQYF. The chain uses TRBV5-4 and TRBJ2-3, with TRBD2 as a possible D gene (6 bases). Germline V gives CDR1 SGHNT, CDR2 YYREEE (reference sequence). This CDR3 is built from 15 residues. V lost 4 bases and J 2 bases, leaving 14 bases between the germline ends.

The chain couples TRBV24-1 to TRBJ2-2; 9 bases are a match to TRBD1. Per germline, CDR1 KGHDR and CDR2 SFDVKD. V lost 9 bases and J lost 7; bases outside the gene matches: 14. The CDR3 is 16 residues long. The CDR3 is CATANPGQGRDGELFF. CDR3 nucleotide sequence: TGTGCCACCGCTAACCCGGGACAGGGTCGAGACGGGGAGCTGTTTTTT.

This clone was detected once. The CDR3, as DNA: TGTGCCAGCAGCTTGGCGGGAGTAGTTCAAGAGACCCAGTACTTC. Residues: CASSLAGVVQETQYF. The chain carries TRBV7-3 and TRBJ2-5, with TRBD2 identical over 7 bases. The CDR3 covers 15 residues. V lost 3 bases, J lost 2 bases, and 6 bases stayed unmatched. Germline V gene lookup returns CDR1 SGHTA and CDR2 FQGTGA.

This chain connects TRBV2 to TRBJ2-1; TRBD2 agrees at 7 bases. Germline-derived CDR1 and CDR2 are SNHLY and FYNNEI. The CDR3 has 15 residues. V trimming: 10 bases; J trimming: 2 bases; junction bases outside the gene matches: 11. CDR3 region: CATSPGGTTYNEQFF. In DNA, the CDR3 is TGTGCCACCTCCCCTGGTGGGACTACCTACAATGAGCAGTTCTTC.

This chain links TRBV5-1 with TRBJ2-2; tentative D call: TRBD2 (6 bases). Germline CDR1 reads SGHRS; CDR2 reads YFSETQ. The CDR3 sequence is 16 residues long. Deletions cut 1 base from V and 6 bases from J, with 16 bases between. CDR3 sequence reads: CASSLTTEPGAGELFF. The CDR3 DNA is TGCGCCAGCAGCTTGACGACCGAGCCGGGGGCCGGGGAGCTGTTTTTT. Together with reference TRBV5-1 and TRBJ2-2, the CDR3 gives the full variable domain: KAGVTQTPRYLIKTRGQQVTLSCSPISGHRSVSWYQQTPGQGLQFLFEYFSETQRNKGNFPGRFSGRQFSNSRSEMNVSTLELGDSALYLCASSLTTEPGAGELFFGEGSRLTVL.

V usage is TRBV6-4 and J usage is TRBJ2-1; TRBD2 matches 11 bases. Germline CDR1 reads MRHNA; CDR2 reads SNTAGT. The J segment lost 7 bases and the V segment lost 4 bases, leaving 3 bases of the junction unmatched. This CDR3 is built from 14 residues. CDR3 region: CASSVAGGRNEQFF. CDR3 DNA sequence: TGTGCCAGCAGTGTAGCGGGAGGGAGGAATGAGCAGTTCTTC.

The chain combines TRBV10-1 with TRBJ2-1; a weak D match, TRBD1 (6 bases). Looked up from germline, CDR1 is WNHNN and CDR2 is SYGVQD (reference sequence). The CDR3 totals 15 residues. V gave up 4 bases and J gave up 4 bases, with 14 bases separating them. CDR3 DNA: TGCGCCAGCAGTGGGGTGACAGGTTCATACAATGAGCAGTTCTTC. Protein: CASSGVTGSYNEQFF.

The chain carries TRBV27 and TRBJ2-1, with 7 bases matching TRBD1. Germline V gene data show CDR1 as MNHEY and CDR2 as SMNVEV (reference sequence). V was clipped by 6 bases and J by 1 base; unmatched bases: 3. The CDR3 runs 14 residues. The CDR3 here is CASRLQGSYNEQFF. The CDR3 bases are TGTGCCAGCAGGCTACAGGGGTCCTACAATGAGCAGTTCTTC.

V usage is TRBV12-5 and J usage is TRBJ1-5, with D possibly matching TRBD1 (5 bases). The CDR3 sequence is 16 residues long. Trimming shortened V by 1 base and J by 3 bases, and 13 bases separated the two germline ends. CDR1 LGHNT and CDR2 FRNRAP come from the germline V gene. Here the CDR3 DNA reads TGTGCTAGTGGTTTGGGTGCGGGGACGGTCAATCAGCCCCAGCATTTT. Its translation is CASGLGAGTVNQPQHF.

The CDR3 region has the DNA TGTGCCAGCAGCCAAGGGCTTCCGGGACAGGGGACCTACGAGCAGTACTTC. Its translation: CASSQGLPGQGTYEQYF. The chain employs TRBV3-1 (or the pseudogene TRBV3-2) and TRBJ2-7, with 10 positions matching TRBD1. V lost 1 base and J lost 2; bases outside the gene matches: 8. This CDR3 contains 17 residues. Germline V gene lookup returns CDR1 LGHDT and CDR2 YNNKEL (reference sequence).

A word on this clone: An end of the junction differs from the germline gene, which may be a read error. J is TRBJ2-1 and V is TRBV7-7; D may be TRBD2 (5 bases). CDR1 and CDR2 from the germline V gene are SSHAT and FNYEAQ (reference sequence). This CDR3 comprises 14 residues. The CDR3 region is CASSSGSPSGEQFF. CDR3 DNA sequence: TGTGCTAGCAGCTCTGGTAGCCCCAGCGGTGAGCAGTTCTTC.

This clone was recorded only once. This sequence joins TRBV4-1 and TRBJ2-1; TRBD2 agrees at 10 bases. CDR1 is MGHRA and CDR2 is YSYEKL in the germline V gene. CDR3 length: 17 residues. The V gene end was trimmed by 1 base and the J gene end by 3 bases; junction bases not matched to a gene: 6. CDR3 sequence reads: CASSQVSLAGVYNEQFF. CDR3 nucleotides: TGCGCCAGCAGCCAAGTCTCGCTAGCGGGAGTCTACAATGAGCAGTTCTTC.

The chain uses TRBV27 and TRBJ1-1, with 9 bases lining up with TRBD1. V lost 6 bases and J lost 1; bases outside the gene matches: 6. Germline lookup yields CDR1 MNHEY and CDR2 SMNVEV (reference sequence). The CDR3 is made up of 15 amino acids. The CDR3: CASRRTGVQNTEAFF. In DNA form, the CDR3 reads TGTGCCAGCAGGCGGACAGGGGTTCAGAACACTGAAGCTTTCTTT.

The rearrangement links TRBV11-3 to TRBJ2-7; a weak D match, TRBD1 (7 bases). Germline loops: CDR1 SGHNT, CDR2 YENEEA. The CDR3 has 15 amino acids. The V gene lost 3 bases and the J gene lost 0 bases, with 12 bases spanning the gap. In DNA, the CDR3 is TGTGCCAGCAGCTTTCAGGGGGGACACTCCTACGAGCAGTACTTC. It yields the protein CASSFQGGHSYEQYF. The entire variable domain, with the rest obtained from reference TRBV11-3 and TRBJ2-7, is as follows: EAGVVQSPRYKIIEKKQPVAFWCNPISGHNTLYWYLQNLGQGPELLIRYENEEAVDDSQLPKDRFSAERLKGVDSTLKIQPAELGDSAVYLCASSFQGGHSYEQYFGPGTRLTVT.

The chain has TRBV25-1 and TRBJ2-7; 14 positions match TRBD2. CDR3 length equals 17 residues. Trimming took 1 base from V and 1 from J; bases not matched to a gene: 3. Germline loops: CDR1 MGHDK, CDR2 SYGVNS. The CDR3 coding sequence is TGTGCCAGCAGTGAATCCGGGACTAGCGGGAGTTCCTACGAGCAGTACTTC. As protein: CASSESGTSGSSYEQYF.

V gene TRBV4-1 combines with J gene TRBJ2-5; 10 bases match TRBD1. V gave up 4 bases and J gave up 5 bases; unmatched junction bases: 7. The length of the CDR3 is 15 residues. Germline CDR1 reads MGHRA; CDR2 reads YSYEKL. The CDR3 coding sequence is TGCGCCAGCAGCCCAGGGACAGGGGTGGGGGAGACCCAGTACTTC. It codes for CASSPGTGVGETQYF.

This rearrangement joins TRBV11-2 to TRBJ2-2, with a tentative D call TRBD1 (5 bases). Germline V gives CDR1 SGHAT, CDR2 FQNNGV. This CDR3 spans 14 amino acids. V dropped 1 base and J dropped 3 bases, with 6 bases sitting between them. The CDR3 DNA sequence: TGTGCCAGCAGCTTAGTAGGGGACACCGGGGAGCTGTTTTTT. This gives the protein CASSLVGDTGELFF.

This clone was picked up a small number of times. The genes are TRBV30 and TRBJ1-1; D is unresolved. Germline-derived CDR1 and CDR2 are GTSNPN and SVGIG (reference sequence). The germline V and J ends were trimmed by 3 bases and 5 bases, with 13 bases remaining between them. CDR3 size: 13 residues. Written as DNA, the CDR3 is TGTGCCTGGAGATTTGACGCGAGGACTGAAGCTTTCTTT. Translation: CAWRFDARTEAFF.

The V and J genes are TRBV19 and TRBJ1-1; a weak D match, TRBD1 (5 bases). The germline V and J ends were trimmed by 7 bases and 1 base, with 13 bases remaining between them. This CDR3 contains 14 residues. CDR1 is LNHDA, CDR2 SQIVND, per germline (reference sequence). CDR3 amino acids: CASTFGHTNTEAFF. The CDR3 DNA reads as TGTGCCAGTACCTTCGGACATACGAACACTGAAGCTTTCTTT.

This clone was counted a single time. J is TRBJ2-7 and V is TRBV6-5, with 7 bases identical to TRBD1. J lost 4 bases, V lost 8 bases, and 5 bases had no gene match. The CDR3 spans 12 residues. The germline gives CDR1 MNHEY, CDR2 SVGAGI. CDR3: CASAARGYEQYF. CDR3 bases: TGTGCCAGCGCCGCCAGGGGGTACGAGCAGTACTTC.

This clone was counted only a few times. The V and J genes are TRBV6-1 and TRBJ1-1; TRBD1 aligns across 10 bases. The V segment lost 2 bases and the J segment 7 bases; nucleotides outside the gene matches: 7. Germline CDR1 and CDR2: MNHNS and SASEGT. The CDR3 is 15 residues long. In nucleotides, the CDR3 is TGTGCCAGCAGTGAACCGGGACAGGGGAGAGGTGAAGCTTTCTTT. Translation gives CASSEPGQGRGEAFF.